The 24 T cell receptor beta chains below come from one sample, sequenced in a study of cytomegalovirus exposure and HLA in healthy donors (dated by TCRdb to about 2017). Library construction relied on the immunoSEQ multiplex PCR assay. The multiplex PCR relied on a mix of 60 forward primers for TCR Vbeta segments and 13 reverse primers for TCR Jbeta segments. As stored in TCRdb, this immuneACCESS dataset retains in-frame rearrangements with V and J assigned. A fraction of the clones does not appear; measured against another copy, unresolved V genes explain less than half of the discrepancy, and the remainder lacks a known reason. This sample has some 56,000 clones in its table, and roughly four fifths of those were observed once. The ten largest clones take up less than 2% of the sample. Material: PBMCs. The receptors were sampled from a human donor in good health.

J is TRBJ2-3 and V is TRBV18; 11 positions agree with TRBD2. V shed 5 bases and J 2 bases; nucleotides not matched to a gene: 12. The CDR3 contains 18 residues. The germline V gene encodes CDR1 KGHSH and CDR2 LQKENI. The CDR3 region has the DNA TGTGCCAGCTCATCATTCCCTATACTAGCGGGGGACACAGATACGCAGTATTTT. Encoded protein: CASSSFPILAGDTDTQYF. Based on the CDR3 plus reference TRBV18 and TRBJ2-3, the full variable domain is NAGVMQNPRHLVRRRGQEARLRCSPMKGHSHVYWYRQLPEEGLKFMVYLQKENIIDESGMPKERFSAEFPKEGPSILRIQQVVRGDSAAYFCASSSFPILAGDTDTQYFGPGTRLTVL.

V and J are TRBV4-3 and TRBJ2-2, with D possibly matching TRBD1 (5 bases). The CDR3 is made up of 17 amino acids. Per the germline V gene, CDR1 is LGHNA and CDR2 is YSLEER. V was shortened by 0 bases and J by 5 bases, with 16 bases between the two germline ends. CDR3 coding DNA: TGCGCCAGCAGCCAAGATCATCACAGGATGTCGACCGGGGAGCTGTTTTTT. Translating it yields CASSQDHHRMSTGELFF.

This chain connects TRBV7-8 to TRBJ2-7, with a possible D match to TRBD1 (6 bases). The CDR3 totals 17 residues. V was cut by 4 bases and J by 0 bases, with 19 bases left in between. Germline V gene data show CDR1 as SGHVS and CDR2 as FQNEAQ. The CDR3 region has the DNA TGTGCCAGCAGCTCGCGCACGGGACACTCATACTCCTACGAGCAGTACTTC. Its translation is CASSSRTGHSYSYEQYF.

The chain recombines TRBV10-3 with TRBJ1-1, with D maybe TRBD1 (5 bases). V gave up 0 bases and J gave up 3 bases, with 17 bases separating them. This CDR3 comprises 17 residues. Germline loops: CDR1 ENHRY, CDR2 SYGVKD. The CDR3 spells CAISESGLGGSDTEAFF. The CDR3 bases are TGTGCCATCAGTGAGTCTGGGCTGGGGGGATCTGACACTGAAGCTTTCTTT.

The V and J genes are TRBV5-4 and TRBJ2-3; 8 bases fit TRBD2. CDR1 is SGHNT, CDR2 YYREEE, per germline (reference sequence). Germline trimming cut 4 bases from V and 4 bases from J; bases unmatched to any gene: 5. This CDR3 is built from 14 residues. CDR3 protein: CASSPGLAPDTQYF. The CDR3 nucleotides read TGTGCCAGCAGCCCAGGACTAGCCCCAGATACGCAGTATTTT.

This sequence joins TRBV27 and TRBJ2-1; perhaps TRBD2 as D (6 bases). The CDR3 has 14 residues. V gave up 4 bases and J gave up 2 bases, with 9 bases separating them. Germline values: CDR1 MNHEY, CDR2 SMNVEV (reference sequence). This CDR3 reads CASSWDSPYNEQFF. As DNA, the CDR3 is TGTGCCAGCAGTTGGGACTCCCCCTACAATGAGCAGTTCTTC.

V usage is TRBV30 and J usage is TRBJ1-1, with D uncertain. The CDR3 loop spans 13 amino acids. Between the trimmed V and J ends, which lost 5 bases and 1 base, there was a span of 11 bases. Germline-derived CDR1 and CDR2 are GTSNPN and SVGIG (reference sequence). The DNA of the CDR3 is TGTGCCTGGGAGGAAGACCCGAACACTGAAGCTTTCTTT. Amino acid sequence: CAWEEDPNTEAFF.

V and J are TRBV7-9 and TRBJ1-2; TRBD1 matches 9 bases. CDR1 and CDR2 from the germline V gene are SEHNR and FQNEAQ (reference sequence). The CDR3 is 16 residues long. V lost 4 bases and J lost 6; bases outside the gene matches: 12. DNA for the CDR3: TGTGCCAGCAGCTCCCAATACCCCGGGACAGGGCATGGCTACACCTTC. It specifies CASSSQYPGTGHGYTF.

This sequence joins TRBV7-6 and TRBJ1-2, with D tentatively TRBD1 (6 bases). The germline CDR1 and CDR2 sequences are SGHVS and FNYEAQ. V was trimmed by 5 bases and J by 7 bases, leaving 23 bases between them. This CDR3 is 16 amino acids long. This CDR3 reads CASSPRPTGAPGGYTF. The CDR3 nucleotides are TGTGCCAGCAGCCCCCGGCCGACAGGCGCCCCAGGTGGCTACACCTTC. The full variable domain, its missing parts supplied by reference TRBV7-6 and TRBJ1-2, is GAGVSQSPRYKVTKRGQDVALRCDPISGHVSLYWYRQALGQGPEFLTYFNYEAQQDKSGLPNDRFSAERPEGSISTLTIQRTEQRDSAMYRCASSPRPTGAPGGYTFGSGTRLTVV.

There are a few counts of this clone. V usage is TRBV5-1 and J usage is TRBJ2-3, with D tentatively TRBD2 (6 bases). CDR3 length: 16 residues. The germline V gene has CDR1 SGHRS and CDR2 YFSETQ. V dropped 2 bases and J dropped 0 bases, with 13 bases sitting between them. CDR3 sequence: CASSFLRDFSTDTQYF. The DNA of the CDR3 is TGCGCCAGCAGCTTCCTAAGGGACTTTAGCACAGATACGCAGTATTTT.

The rearrangement links TRBV30 to TRBJ1-6, with 7 bases identical to TRBD1. CDR3 size: 14 residues. The germline CDR1 and CDR2 sequences are GTSNPN and SVGIG (reference sequence). V lost 4 bases and J lost 8; bases outside the gene matches: 8. The CDR3 nucleotides read TGTGCCTGGAACTTGGGGACAGAGGATTCACCCCTCCACTTT. Protein sequence: CAWNLGTEDSPLHF.

The V gene is TRBV27, the J gene TRBJ2-7, with TRBD1 as a possible D gene (5 bases). The CDR3 is 14 residues long. Looked up from germline, CDR1 is MNHEY and CDR2 is SMNVEV (reference sequence). Trimming stripped 3 bases from V and 9 bases from J, with 18 bases between. In DNA form, the CDR3 reads TGTGCCAGCAGTTTTTCCATGGGATTTCAGGGGCAGTACTTC. Protein: CASSFSMGFQGQYF.

This sequence joins TRBV7-8 and TRBJ2-3; 7 bases are shared with TRBD2. The CDR3 is 16 amino acids. Per the germline V gene, CDR1 is SGHVS and CDR2 is FQNEAQ. J was trimmed by 0 bases and V by 1 base; bases with no gene match: 4. CDR3 in amino acids: CASSLVGSGSTDTQYF. DNA for the CDR3: TGTGCCAGCAGCTTAGTTGGTAGCGGGAGCACAGATACGCAGTATTTT.

The J gene is TRBJ1-4, the V gene TRBV6-1; 10 bases are shared with TRBD1. The V segment lost 6 bases and the J segment 7 bases; nucleotides outside the gene matches: 8. The germline V gene encodes CDR1 MNHNS and CDR2 SASEGT. The length of the CDR3 is 15 residues. The CDR3 loop is CASREGTGESEKLFF. The CDR3 nucleotides are TGTGCCAGCAGAGAGGGGACAGGGGAAAGTGAAAAACTGTTTTTT.

This rearrangement joins TRBV2 to TRBJ1-5; D may be TRBD1 (5 bases). The length of the CDR3 is 13 residues. The germline CDR1 and CDR2 sequences are SNHLY and FYNNEI. V was trimmed by 6 bases and J by 5 bases, leaving 11 bases between them. The CDR3 here is CASRVGGDQPQHF. The CDR3 DNA reads TGTGCCAGCAGAGTCGGGGGAGATCAGCCCCAGCATTTT.

This rearrangement joins TRBV6-6 to TRBJ1-5; D uncertain. The CDR3 totals 13 residues. V gave up 7 bases and J gave up 4 bases, with 11 bases separating them. CDR1 and CDR2 from the germline V gene are MNHNY and SVGAGI (reference sequence). The CDR3 DNA follows: TGTGCCAGCACGGGGTATTTGAATCAGCCCCAGCATTTT. Residues: CASTGYLNQPQHF.

By share of the sample, this clone is medium-sized. This CDR3 reads CASSPGLAGGRYEQYF. CDR3 DNA: TGTGCCAGCAGCCCAGGACTAGCGGGGGGGCGGTACGAGCAGTACTTC. The gene calls are TRBV13 and TRBJ2-7; the match to TRBD2 covers 15 bases. CDR3 length: 16 residues. With 5 bases clipped from V and 4 bases from J, the junction kept 6 bases outside the gene matches. From germline, CDR1 is PRHDT and CDR2 FYEKMQ (reference sequence).

The J gene is TRBJ2-3, the V gene TRBV19, with 16 bases fitting TRBD2. Per germline, CDR1 LNHDA and CDR2 SQIVND (reference sequence). With V trimmed by 4 bases and J by 2 bases, 9 bases remained unmatched. The CDR3 is 19 residues long. In nucleotides, the CDR3 is TGTGCCAGTAGTAACCTCGGGACTAGCGGGGGGGATTACACAGATACGCAGTATTTT. This translates into CASSNLGTSGGDYTDTQYF.

The CDR3 region has the DNA TGCGCCAGCAGCCAAGATATGGCTAGCGGGACCTACGAGCAGTACTTC. It specifies CASSQDMASGTYEQYF. This rearrangement joins TRBV4-3 to TRBJ2-7, with 9 positions matching TRBD2. The trim removed 0 bases at V and 2 bases at J, leaving 5 bases unmatched. This CDR3 is built from 16 residues. From germline, CDR1 is LGHNA and CDR2 YSLEER.

The V and J genes are TRBV29-1 and TRBJ1-1, with D unclear. The germline V and J ends were trimmed by 2 bases and 4 bases, with 14 bases remaining between them. From germline, CDR1 is SQVTM and CDR2 ANQGSEA. This CDR3 comprises 14 residues. This chain's CDR3 is CSVEIKGGGTEAFF. DNA for the CDR3: TGCAGCGTTGAAATCAAGGGTGGAGGCACTGAAGCTTTCTTT.

The J gene is TRBJ1-1, the V gene TRBV4-3; 8 nucleotides line up with TRBD1. Germline V lookup: CDR1 LGHNA, CDR2 YSLEER. There are 14 residues in the CDR3. The junction had 3 bases not matched to a gene; V was cut back by 4 bases and J by 2 bases. This CDR3 is CASSRQGANTEAFF. In DNA, the CDR3 is TGCGCCAGCAGCCGCCAGGGGGCTAACACTGAAGCTTTCTTT.

This chain uses TRBV7-2 with TRBJ2-2, with 13 positions matching TRBD2. This CDR3 has 18 residues. The V gene end was trimmed by 5 bases and the J gene end by 0 bases; junction bases not matched to a gene: 6. CDR1 is SGHTA, CDR2 FQGNSA, per germline. CDR3 bases: TGTGCCAGCAGCCCAGGACTAGCGGGGGCTCCGAACACCGGGGAGCTGTTTTTT. As protein: CASSPGLAGAPNTGELFF.

The chain has TRBV7-2 and TRBJ2-5; D is unclear. The V end lost 5 bases, the J end lost 2 bases, and 18 bases lay between the germline ends. The CDR3 runs 16 residues. CDR1 and CDR2 from the germline V gene are SGHTA and FQGNSA. CDR3 in DNA: TGTGCCAGCAGCGGTCCTCGTGGAGCACTGCAAGAGACCCAGTACTTC. Translation: CASSGPRGALQETQYF.

The rearrangement joins TRBV15 to TRBJ1-2; D is possibly TRBD1 (5 bases). The CDR3 covers 15 residues. The germline V and J ends were trimmed by 5 bases and 6 bases, with 19 bases remaining between them. CDR1 and CDR2 (germline): LNHNV, YYDKDF (reference sequence). The CDR3 sequence is CATSAGTFRDDGYTF. Here the CDR3 DNA reads TGTGCCACCAGCGCAGGGACTTTCCGCGACGATGGCTACACCTTC.